This entry features one T cell receptor beta chain sequence. What antigen it recognizes has not been identified. Per-base qualities were not stored, and no clone one base away is much larger. TCRbeta CDR3 regions were amplified from genomic DNA by means of the immunoSEQ Assay, a bias-controlled multiplex PCR. In the original analysis: The number of nucleated cells in each sample was estimated by amplification of reference gene primers within the assay. To quantify the absolute abundance of each unique TCRbeta CDR3 rearrangement, sequence reads were collapsed and filtered. For each sample, productive Simpson clonality was calculated as the square root of Simpson's diversity index across productive rearrangements. In TCRdb, the immuneACCESS table is reduced to in-frame sequences with V and J assigned. These tables do not hold every clone; where another copy was compared, an unresolved V gene accounts for under half, and the others remain unexplained. The DNA gave D and trimming, while V, J and clone size come from that table. The sample profile shows some 510,000 clones; roughly 90% of them were found once. Less than 2% of the sample lies in the top ten.

The source of the sample is a study of blood T cell repertoires in COVID-19 (dated by TCRdb to 2019 to 2021). A note on the overall study: Collaborator samples came from the United States, Italy and Spain and covered acute and convalescent phases of COVID-19. The samples were drawn from the first 160 participants of the ongoing ImmuneRACE study and from 1,200 or so subjects provided by 6 global collaborators. Nearly every sample came with metadata listing a de-identified subject ID, COVID-19 status, age in years and sex. The dataset comprised deeply sampled blood TCRbeta repertoires from subjects exposed to, actively infected with, or recovered from COVID-19. The repertoires were made available in a free public database intended to serve as a resource for research on the immune response to SARS-CoV-2. Where available, HLA class I and class II types were obtained from metadata supplied by the sample provider rather than from assay-based typing. The material from the prospective study consisted of cDNA or gDNA derived from T cells, B-cell-depleted T cells, or PBMCs. Findings and caveats that apply to the study as a whole: The quantity of clinical and demographic metadata differed by source and by participant and was supplied without curation.

The CDR3 numbers 14 residues from cysteine through phenylalanine. The retained sequence is limited to the CDR3, 42 bases, with the frame set at the first base. The germline V gene (reference sequence) supplies CDR1 LNHDA and CDR2 SQIVND. The V end gives up 7 bases and the J end 6 bases, leaving 8 bases in the junction not matched to a gene. In the prospective study, participants were roughly 18 to 100 years old, resided in about two dozen geographic areas of the United States, and were enrolled through a virtual design. In the prospective study, cohorts were assigned on the basis of participant-reported clinical history obtained from a screening survey and a study questionnaire. For ImmuneRACE Cohort 3, a participant was defined as recovered based on two consecutive negative NP/OP PCR tests, clearance by a healthcare professional, or resolution of symptoms. Each participant in the prospective study had whole blood, serum and a nasopharyngeal or oropharyngeal swab collected by mobile phlebotomists. Prospective study participants could optionally give additional blood draws and questionnaires over an approximately two-month period. Prospective study blood samples were shipped either frozen or at room temperature before DNA extraction.

The source material was PBMCs or T cells enriched from blood (not recorded which). The chain couples TRBV19 to TRBJ2-7; 11 bases in the middle match TRBD2. The TCR was taken from a middle-aged woman who had recovered from COVID-19. The bases read TGTGCCAGTATGATCACTAGCGGGAGAGGCGAGCAGTACTTC. It codes for CASMITSGRGEQYF.